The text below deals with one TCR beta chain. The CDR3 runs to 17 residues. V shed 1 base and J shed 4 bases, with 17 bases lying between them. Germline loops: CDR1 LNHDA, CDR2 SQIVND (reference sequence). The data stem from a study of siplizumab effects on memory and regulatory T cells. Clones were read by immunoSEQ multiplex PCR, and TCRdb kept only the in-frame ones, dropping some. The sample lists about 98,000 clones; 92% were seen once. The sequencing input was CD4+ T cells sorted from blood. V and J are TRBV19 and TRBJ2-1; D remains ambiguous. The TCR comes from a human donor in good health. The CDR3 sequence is CASSIVPRPLIYNEQFF. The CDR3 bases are TGTGCCAGTAGTATAGTTCCGAGACCCTTAATTTACAATGAGCAGTTCTTC.